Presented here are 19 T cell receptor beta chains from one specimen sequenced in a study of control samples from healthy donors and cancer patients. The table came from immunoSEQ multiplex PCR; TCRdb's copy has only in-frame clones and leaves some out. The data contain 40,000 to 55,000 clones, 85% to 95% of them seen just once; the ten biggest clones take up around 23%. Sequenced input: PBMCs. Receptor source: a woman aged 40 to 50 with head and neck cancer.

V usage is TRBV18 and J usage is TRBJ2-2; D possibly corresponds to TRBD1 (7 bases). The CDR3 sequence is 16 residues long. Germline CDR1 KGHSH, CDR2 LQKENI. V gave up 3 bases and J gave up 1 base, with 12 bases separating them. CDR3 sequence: CASSPRDRLNTGELFF. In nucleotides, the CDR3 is TGTGCCAGCTCACCGCGGGACAGACTGAACACCGGGGAGCTGTTTTTT.

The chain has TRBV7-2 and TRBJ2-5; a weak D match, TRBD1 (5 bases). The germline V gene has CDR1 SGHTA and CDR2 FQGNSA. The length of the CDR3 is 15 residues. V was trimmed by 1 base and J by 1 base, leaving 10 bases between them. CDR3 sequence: CASSLVQELQETQYF. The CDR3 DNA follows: TGTGCCAGCAGCTTAGTACAGGAACTCCAAGAGACCCAGTACTTC.

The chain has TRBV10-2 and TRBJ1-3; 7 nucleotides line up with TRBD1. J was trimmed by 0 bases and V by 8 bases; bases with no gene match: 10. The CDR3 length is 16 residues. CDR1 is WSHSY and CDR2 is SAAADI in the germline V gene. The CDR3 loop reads CASGRGQPGSGNTIYF. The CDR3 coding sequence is TGCGCCAGCGGACGGGGACAGCCGGGCTCTGGAAACACCATATATTTT.

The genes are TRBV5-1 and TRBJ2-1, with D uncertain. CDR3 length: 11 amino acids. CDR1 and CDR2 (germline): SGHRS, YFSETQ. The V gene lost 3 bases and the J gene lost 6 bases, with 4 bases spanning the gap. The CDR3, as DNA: TGCGCCAGCAGCTACATCAATGAGCAGTTCTTC. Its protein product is CASSYINEQFF.

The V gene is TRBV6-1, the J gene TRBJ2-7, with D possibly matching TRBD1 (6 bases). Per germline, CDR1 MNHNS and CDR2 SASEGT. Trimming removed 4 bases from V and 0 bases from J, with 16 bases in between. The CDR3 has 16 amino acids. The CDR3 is CASSGERGSASYEQYF. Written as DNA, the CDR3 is TGTGCCAGCAGTGGTGAGAGGGGGTCGGCCTCCTACGAGCAGTACTTC.

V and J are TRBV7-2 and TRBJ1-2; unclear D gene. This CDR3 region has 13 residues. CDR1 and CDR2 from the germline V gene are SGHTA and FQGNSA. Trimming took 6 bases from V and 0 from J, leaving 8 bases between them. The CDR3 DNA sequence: TGTGCCAGCAGATGGGGAACTAACTATGGCTACACCTTC. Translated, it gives CASRWGTNYGYTF.

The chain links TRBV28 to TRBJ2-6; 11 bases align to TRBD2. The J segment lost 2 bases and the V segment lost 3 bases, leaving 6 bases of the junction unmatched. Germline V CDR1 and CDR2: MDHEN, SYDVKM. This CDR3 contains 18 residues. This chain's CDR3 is CASSLASGGSTGANVLTF. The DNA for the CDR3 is TGTGCCAGCAGTTTGGCTAGCGGGGGGAGCACTGGGGCCAACGTCCTGACTTTC.

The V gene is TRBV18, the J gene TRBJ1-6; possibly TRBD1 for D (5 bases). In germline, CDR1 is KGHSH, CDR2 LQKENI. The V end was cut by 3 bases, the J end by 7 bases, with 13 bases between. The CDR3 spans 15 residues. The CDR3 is CASSPARGWNSPLHF. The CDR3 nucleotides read TGTGCCAGCTCACCGGCAAGGGGTTGGAATTCACCCCTCCACTTT.

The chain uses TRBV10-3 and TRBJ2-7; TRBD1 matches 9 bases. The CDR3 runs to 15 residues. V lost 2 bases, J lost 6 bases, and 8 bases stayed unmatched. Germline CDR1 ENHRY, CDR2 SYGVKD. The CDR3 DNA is TGTGCCATCAGTGAGACAACAGGGGGCAGCGCCGAGCAGTACTTC. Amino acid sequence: CAISETTGGSAEQYF.

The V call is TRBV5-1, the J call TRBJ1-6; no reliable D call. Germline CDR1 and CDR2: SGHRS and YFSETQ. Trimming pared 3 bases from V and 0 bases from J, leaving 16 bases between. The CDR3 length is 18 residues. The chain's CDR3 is CASSYSGSASSYNSPLHF. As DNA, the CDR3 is TGCGCCAGCAGCTACTCGGGATCAGCGAGCTCCTATAATTCACCCCTCCACTTT.

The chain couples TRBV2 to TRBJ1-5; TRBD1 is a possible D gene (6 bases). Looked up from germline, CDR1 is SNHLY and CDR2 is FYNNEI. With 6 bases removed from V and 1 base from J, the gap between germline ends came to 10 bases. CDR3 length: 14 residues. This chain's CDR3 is CASSAQGSNQPQHF. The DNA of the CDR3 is TGTGCCAGCAGCGCCCAGGGGAGCAATCAGCCCCAGCATTTT.

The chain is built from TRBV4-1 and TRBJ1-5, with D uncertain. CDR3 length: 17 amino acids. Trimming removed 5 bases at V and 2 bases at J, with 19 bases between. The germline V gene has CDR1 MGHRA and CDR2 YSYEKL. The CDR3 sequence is CASSDPAWTRGNQPQHF. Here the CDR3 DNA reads TGCGCCAGCAGCGACCCAGCCTGGACGAGGGGCAATCAGCCCCAGCATTTT.

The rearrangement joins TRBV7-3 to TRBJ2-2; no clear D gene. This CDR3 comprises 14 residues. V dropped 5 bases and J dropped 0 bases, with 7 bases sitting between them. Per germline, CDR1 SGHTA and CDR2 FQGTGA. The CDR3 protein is CASSPLPNTGELFF. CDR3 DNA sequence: TGTGCCAGCAGCCCTCTCCCGAACACCGGGGAGCTGTTTTTT.

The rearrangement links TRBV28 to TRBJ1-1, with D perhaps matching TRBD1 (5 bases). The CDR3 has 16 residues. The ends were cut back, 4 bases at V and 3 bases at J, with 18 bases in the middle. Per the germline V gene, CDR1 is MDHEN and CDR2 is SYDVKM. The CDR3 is CASSSPPGGGDTEAFF. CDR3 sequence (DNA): TGTGCCAGCAGTTCCCCCCCGGGTGGGGGGGACACTGAAGCTTTCTTT.

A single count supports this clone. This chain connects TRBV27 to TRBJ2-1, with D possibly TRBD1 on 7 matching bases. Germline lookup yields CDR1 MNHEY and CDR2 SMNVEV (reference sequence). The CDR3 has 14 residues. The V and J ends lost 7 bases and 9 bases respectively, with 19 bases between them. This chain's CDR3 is CASIGVQGRGEQFF. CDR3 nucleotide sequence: TGTGCCAGCATCGGCGTACAGGGGCGGGGTGAGCAGTTCTTC.

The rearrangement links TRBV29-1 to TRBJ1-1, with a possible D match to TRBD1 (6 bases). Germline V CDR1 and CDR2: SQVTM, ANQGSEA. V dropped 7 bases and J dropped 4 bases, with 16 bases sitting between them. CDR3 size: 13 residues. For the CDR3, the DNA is TGCAGCGCCGGCAGGGGCGAAGGCACTGAAGCTTTCTTT. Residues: CSAGRGEGTEAFF.

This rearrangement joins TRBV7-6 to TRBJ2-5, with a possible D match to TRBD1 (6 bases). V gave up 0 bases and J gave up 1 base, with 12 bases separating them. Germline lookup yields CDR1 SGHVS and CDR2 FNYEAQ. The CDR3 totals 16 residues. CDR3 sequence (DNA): TGTGCCAGCAGCTTAGCCCCAGGGGCCTCCCAAGAGACCCAGTACTTC. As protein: CASSLAPGASQETQYF.

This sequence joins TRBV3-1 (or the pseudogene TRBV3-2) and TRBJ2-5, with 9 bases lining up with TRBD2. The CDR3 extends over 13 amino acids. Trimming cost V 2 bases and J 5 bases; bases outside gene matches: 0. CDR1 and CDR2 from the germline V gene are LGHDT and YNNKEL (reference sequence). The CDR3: CASSQSGRETQYF. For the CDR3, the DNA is TGTGCCAGCAGCCAAAGCGGGAGGGAGACCCAGTACTTC.

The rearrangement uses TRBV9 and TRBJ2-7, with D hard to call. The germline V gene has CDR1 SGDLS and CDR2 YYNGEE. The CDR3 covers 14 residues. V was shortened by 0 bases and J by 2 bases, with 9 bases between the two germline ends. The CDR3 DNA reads TGTGCCAGCAGCGTAGGACTGGGAACCTACGAGCAGTACTTC. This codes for CASSVGLGTYEQYF. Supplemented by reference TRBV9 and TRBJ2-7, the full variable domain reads DSGVTQTPKHLITATGQRVTLRCSPRSGDLSVYWYQQSLDQGLQFLIQYYNGEERAKGNILERFSAQQFPDLHSELNLSSLELGDSALYFCASSVGLGTYEQYFGPGTRLTVT.